The clone carrying this T cell receptor beta chain turned up a few times. Its antigen is not known. The data were taken from a study of cytomegalovirus exposure and HLA in healthy donors. Notes on the study in general: Whilst most TCR sequences proved rare, a subset of public TCRs occurred across many donors. According to an earlier analysis, most TCR beta V segments yielded productive rearrangements about 87% or about 30% of the time.

CDR1 and CDR2 (germline): SGHRS, YFSETQ. V lost 4 bases and J 1 base, leaving 8 bases between the germline ends. The CDR3 extends over 13 amino acids. In the PCR, 60 Vbeta and 13 Jbeta primers were used. The repertoire was sequenced with immunoSEQ multiplex PCR; TCRdb's copy has only in-frame clones and lacks some. The sample consists of about 110,000 clones, 10% to 15% of them appearing once. The V and J genes are TRBV5-1 and TRBJ2-5; possibly TRBD2 for D (5 bases). Sequencing was performed on PBMCs. The TCR originated in a man between 35 and 55 years old in good health and CMV-seropositive. In nucleotides, the CDR3 is TGCGCCAGCAGCCCGGGGTCCCAAGAGACCCAGTACTTC. Its translation is CASSPGSQETQYF.